The clone carrying this T cell receptor (beta chain) was seen a few times. As handled by the study authors: Amplification of reference gene primers was used by the study to estimate nucleated cell counts. The method was immunoSEQ multiplex PCR; TCRdb's version includes in-frame clones alone and lacks a portion of them. That table is the source of V, J and clone size, and D and trimming were worked out from the DNA. The sample lists hundreds of thousands of clones, around 80% seen once, with 10% in the top ten. The entry originates in a study of blood T cell repertoires in COVID-19. Study-wide background: Samples of COVID-19 (acute and convalescent) were obtained from the United States, Italy and Spain. PBMCs, B-cell-depleted T cells, or T cells were the source of the cDNA or gDNA that made up the material.

V lost 1 base and J lost 2, with 10 bases in between. The CDR3 has 15 amino acids. In germline, CDR1 is SGHVS, CDR2 FQNEAQ. This clonotype was obtained from a woman at least 80 years old with acute or convalescent COVID-19. The sequencing input was peripheral blood. The chain links TRBV7-8 to TRBJ2-3, with D maybe TRBD2 (7 bases). CDR3 sequence: CASSLVGGLTDTQYF. CDR3 sequence (DNA): TGTGCCAGCAGCTTAGTCGGGGGGCTCACAGATACGCAGTATTTT. The complete variable domain, with remaining parts taken from reference TRBV7-8 and TRBJ2-3, reads GAGVSQSPRYKVAKRGQDVALRCDPISGHVSLFWYQQALGQGPEFLTYFQNEAQLDKSGLPSDRFFAERPEGSVSTLKIQRTQQEDSAVYLCASSLVGGLTDTQYFGPGTRLTVL.